The 3 T cell receptor beta chains below were found in one sample sequenced in a study of OX40 agonist ivuxolimab in advanced cancers. The data were produced by immunoSEQ multiplex PCR, yet TCRdb's version contains in-frame clones alone and is incomplete. The top ten clones hold 8% to 9.5% of a sample with roughly 90,000 clones, about 90% of them seen once. Sequenced material: CD4+ or CD8+ T cells sorted from blood, taken in a trial of the OX40 agonist ivuxolimab. The receptors here all came from an adult with an advanced solid tumor such as melanoma, head and neck, liver or kidney cancer.

The genes are TRBV7-8 and TRBJ2-7; 9 bases agree with TRBD1. From germline, CDR1 is SGHVS and CDR2 FQNEAQ. The V segment lost 4 bases and the J segment 1 base; nucleotides outside the gene matches: 8. This CDR3 is built from 16 residues. The CDR3 sequence is CASSSYRGLVSYEQYF. The CDR3 nucleotides read TGTGCCAGCAGCTCGTACAGGGGGCTCGTTTCCTACGAGCAGTACTTC.

The V and J genes are TRBV15 and TRBJ2-1; 7 bases are shared with TRBD2. Germline CDR1 is LNHNV and CDR2 is YYDKDF (reference sequence). V was clipped by 2 bases and J by 3 bases; unmatched bases: 10. The CDR3 is 17 residues long. The CDR3 protein is CATSRFYPSGGYNEQFF. The CDR3 coding sequence is TGTGCCACCAGCAGATTTTACCCTAGCGGAGGCTACAATGAGCAGTTCTTC.

This chain uses TRBV5-1 with TRBJ2-1; no clear D. Germline CDR1 and CDR2: SGHRS and YFSETQ. CDR3 length: 12 amino acids. Between the trimmed V and J ends, which lost 4 bases and 2 bases, there was a span of 4 bases. The CDR3 DNA reads as TGCGCCAGCAGCAAAACCTACAATGAGCAGTTCTTC. Protein product: CASSKTYNEQFF.